The clone carrying this T cell receptor beta chain came up once. The material for each subset, its genomic DNA, was split evenly across several immunoSEQ plates. Authors' analysis steps: Filtering differed because ImmunoSEQ produced junction-only sequences that carried no quality scores. Assay used: immunoSEQ multiplex PCR; TCRdb lists only in-frame clones, some missing. V and J calls and clone size follow that table, whereas D and trimming were derived from the DNA. The sample consists of a few million clones, 93% of them appearing once. This record comes from a study of shared clonotypes between healthy human individuals. Study context: Each donor's CD4 naive and CD4 memory cells filled three plates apiece, CD8 naive two, and CD8 memory one.

Only CD45RO-negative cells positively selected for CCR7 counted as naive CD8 cells, so terminally differentiated effector memory CD45RA+ cells were excluded. The study enrolled healthy HIV-negative adults without recent acute infections or vaccinations as donors. The clonotype originates from a man aged 18-30 years in good health. Some clones in this sample may be carry-over from other donors' samples. Sequenced sample: naive CD8+ T cells from PBMCs.

The CDR3 region is CASSLIGGKKGNEQFF. The DNA for the CDR3 is TGTGCCAGCAGCTTAATTGGGGGGAAAAAGGGCAATGAGCAGTTCTTC. The V call is TRBV7-2, the J call TRBJ2-1; D possibly corresponds to TRBD2 (6 bases). V was pared by 2 bases and J by 6 bases, with 17 bases between. This CDR3 has 16 amino acids. Per germline, CDR1 SGHTA and CDR2 FQGNSA.